The present TCR beta chain was sequenced within a study of shared clonotypes between healthy human individuals. Study background: Each donor's CD8 memory used one plate, CD8 naive two, each CD4 subset three.

Clones were read by immunoSEQ multiplex PCR, and TCRdb kept only the in-frame ones, dropping some. This sample carries over a million clones, more than 95% of them seen once, and the ten largest clones take approximately 1%. General study points: In contrast to clonotypes shared by all four donors, non-shared clonotypes had lower generation probabilities.

About this clone: Its antigen remains unknown.

The origin of this receptor is a man aged 25 to 40 in good health. The sample was naive CD4+ T cells sorted from blood. Subset defined: CD45RA+ positively selected.

The CDR3 region has the DNA TGTGCCAGCAGCTCCAGCCGACAGGGGGCTGTGAATGAGCAGTTCTTC. This encodes CASSSSRQGAVNEQFF. The gene calls are TRBV13 and TRBJ2-1, with 10 bases identical to TRBD1. CDR1 PRHDT and CDR2 FYEKMQ come from the germline V gene (reference sequence). The junction had 10 bases not matched to a gene; V was cut back by 4 bases and J by 7 bases. The CDR3 loop spans 16 amino acids.